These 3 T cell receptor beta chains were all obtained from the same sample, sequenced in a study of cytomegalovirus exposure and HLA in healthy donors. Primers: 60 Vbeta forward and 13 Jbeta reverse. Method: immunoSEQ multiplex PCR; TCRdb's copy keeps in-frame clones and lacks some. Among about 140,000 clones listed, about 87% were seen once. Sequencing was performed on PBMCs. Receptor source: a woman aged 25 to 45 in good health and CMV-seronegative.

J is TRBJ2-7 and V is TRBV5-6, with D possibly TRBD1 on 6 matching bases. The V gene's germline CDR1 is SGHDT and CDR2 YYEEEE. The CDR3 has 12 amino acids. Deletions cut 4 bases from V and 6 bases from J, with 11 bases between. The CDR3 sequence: CASSEQGGEQYF. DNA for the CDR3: TGTGCCAGCAGCGAACAGGGTGGCGAGCAGTACTTC.

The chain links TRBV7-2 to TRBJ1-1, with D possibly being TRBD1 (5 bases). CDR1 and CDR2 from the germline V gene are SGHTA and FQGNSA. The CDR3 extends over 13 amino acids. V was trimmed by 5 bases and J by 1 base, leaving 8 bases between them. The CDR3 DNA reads TGTGCCAGCAGCCCACAGGAGAACACTGAAGCTTTCTTT. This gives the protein CASSPQENTEAFF.

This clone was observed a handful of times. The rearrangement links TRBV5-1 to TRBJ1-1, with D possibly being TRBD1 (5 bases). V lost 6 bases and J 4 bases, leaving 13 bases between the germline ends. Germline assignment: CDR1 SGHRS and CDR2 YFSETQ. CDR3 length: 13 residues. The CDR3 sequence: CASTGAEGTEAFF. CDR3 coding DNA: TGCGCCAGCACCGGGGCGGAGGGCACTGAAGCTTTCTTT.